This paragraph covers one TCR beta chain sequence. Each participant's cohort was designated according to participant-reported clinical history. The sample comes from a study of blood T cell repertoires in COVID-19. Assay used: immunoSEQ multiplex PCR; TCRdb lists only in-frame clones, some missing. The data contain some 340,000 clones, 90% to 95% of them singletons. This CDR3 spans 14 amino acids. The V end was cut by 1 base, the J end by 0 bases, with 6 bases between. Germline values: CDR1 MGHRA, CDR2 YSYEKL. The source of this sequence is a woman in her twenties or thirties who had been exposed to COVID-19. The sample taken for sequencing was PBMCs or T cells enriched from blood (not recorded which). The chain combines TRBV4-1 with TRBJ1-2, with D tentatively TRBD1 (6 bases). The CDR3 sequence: CASSQGQANYGYTF. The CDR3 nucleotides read TGCGCCAGCAGCCAAGGACAGGCTAACTATGGCTACACCTTC.